This TCR beta chain was sequenced for a study of low-dose radiotherapy and immunotherapy resistance in tumors. Study-wide background: A dose of 0.5 Gy per fraction was delivered to Cohort 1 every 2 weeks, for a total of 6.5 Gy. Each patient took aspirin at a dose of 300 mg by mouth once daily over the course of four cycles, with dosing beginning on cycle 1 day 1.

Time point of the sample: after trial treatment. Sample treatment: LDRT plus nivolumab, ipilimumab, low-dose cyclophosphamide and aspirin (RACIN trial). Every donor was treated with nivolumab, ipilimumab, aspirin, low-dose cyclophosphamide and also low-dose radiotherapy. This clonotype was counted ten times or more. The CDR3 is 12 residues long. Germline V CDR1 and CDR2: DFQATT, SNEGSKA (reference sequence). Priming of first-strand cDNA relied on TRAV- and TRBV-specific primers (covering alpha and beta chains). TCRs were amplified for approximately 21 PCR cycles with a constant-region primer and V-primer adapter. Amplification (by in vitro transcription) was performed on isolated mRNA. TCRdb independently ran MiXCR on the reads; one entry per CDR3 protein. Seen here are 65,000 to 95,000 distinct CDR3 sequences, 15% to 20% observed once, and the top ten hold approximately 1.5%.

This TCR was sampled from a male donor with prostate cancer. Source: PBMCs, taken after low-dose radiotherapy plus immunotherapy. V gene TRBV20-1 combines with J gene TRBJ2-7, with D perhaps TRBD2 (6 bases). CDR3 coding DNA: TGCAGCTTCGAAACGGGGGCCTACGAGCAGTACTTC. Amino acid sequence: CSFETGAYEQYF.